These 3 T cell receptor beta chains came from one sample sequenced in a study of OX40 agonist ivuxolimab in advanced cancers. Libraries were built with the immunoSEQ multiplex PCR assay. This is the immuneACCESS table as TCRdb keeps it, with only in-frame sequences that have V and J called. A part of the clones is gone; compared with another copy, unresolved V genes explain less than half, and the rest is unexplained. For this sample the table gives around 62,000 clones, of which roughly 86% were detected only once. In total, the top ten clones hold 1.1% of the sample. The input for sequencing was CD4+ or CD8+ T cells sorted from blood, taken in a trial of the OX40 agonist ivuxolimab. Receptor source: an adult with an advanced solid tumor such as melanoma, head and neck, liver or kidney cancer.

The genes are TRBV5-1 and TRBJ1-3, with 11 bases matching TRBD1. This CDR3 comprises 14 residues. The trim removed 4 bases at V and 8 bases at J, leaving 5 bases unmatched. Germline CDR1 SGHRS, CDR2 YFSETQ. The CDR3 sequence is CASSVGQGVDTIYF. For the CDR3, the DNA is TGCGCCAGCAGCGTGGGACAGGGGGTAGACACCATATATTTT.

The V gene is TRBV29-1, the J gene TRBJ1-3; 7 nucleotides match TRBD1. Losses at the gene ends were 1 base for V and 4 bases for J; bases not matched to a gene: 4. Germline V lookup: CDR1 SQVTM, CDR2 ANQGSEA. CDR3 length: 14 amino acids. CDR3 amino acids: CSVEAGGVGNTIYF. The CDR3 region has the DNA TGCAGCGTTGAAGCAGGGGGAGTGGGAAACACCATATATTTT.

The rearrangement uses TRBV4-1 and TRBJ2-7; possible D gene TRBD1, 6 bases. The germline gives CDR1 MGHRA, CDR2 YSYEKL. The ends were cut back, 6 bases at V and 4 bases at J, with 16 bases in the middle. This CDR3 is 14 amino acids long. DNA for the CDR3: TGCGCCAGCAGGGACTTGACAGGTTCGTACGAGCAGTACTTC. Its protein is CASRDLTGSYEQYF.